The source of this TCR beta chain is a study of T cells expressing NK-cell markers. One entry per CDR3 protein, without DNA, is what TCRdb gives after re-calling the 5' RACE reads. In all, the sample yields about 260,000 distinct CDR3 sequences. The germline CDR1 and CDR2 sequences are GTSNPN and SVGIG (reference sequence). The CDR3 is 13 residues long. This clonotype was obtained from a woman between 18 and 75 years old in good health. The chain combines TRBV30 with TRBJ2-1; TCRdb selects TRBD1, and the lack of DNA leaves this call unchecked. The sample comprised blood T cells: a sorted CD56 or NKG2C T cell subset, CD4+ or CD8+ T cells, or bulk PBMC T cells (not recorded which). CDR3: CAWSSTGGNEQFF.